This T cell receptor beta chain appears in the sequencing data of a study of T cell changes during pregnancy in multiple sclerosis (dated by TCRdb to between 2017 and 2020). In the study overall: In women with multiple sclerosis, the researchers looked at how the T cell repertoire shifted as pregnancy progressed.

Turning to this clone: Its antigen is not yet known. The sample holds no much larger clone one base away, and base qualities are not on file.

Trimming removed 2 bases from V and 2 bases from J, leaving 11 bases between the germline ends. As encoded in the germline V gene (reference sequence), CDR1 is LNHDA while CDR2 is SQIVND. The CDR3 starts with the cysteine, ends with the phenylalanine, and has 15 residues. Just the 45-base CDR3 DNA is kept, in frame starting at base 1. Library construction relied on the immunoSEQ multiplex PCR assay. The source is immuneACCESS, and TCRdb retained only in-frame sequences with V and J called. Part of the clones is not carried over; for the studies checked, unresolved V genes explain less than half of this, and the remainder is unexplained. Counted in this sample were some 100,000 clones; approximately 94% of them appeared once. The ten largest clonotypes hold about 0.9% of the sample.

In this chain, TRBV19 is recombined with TRBJ2-3; the D gene is possibly TRBD2, with 6 bases matching. The specimen comprised peripheral blood, sampled before pregnancy. This receptor was identified in a female donor with multiple sclerosis, enrolled in a pregnancy study. The DNA sequence reads TGTGCCAGTAGTATATCTAGCGTCCACACAGATACGCAGTATTTT. Its protein is CASSISSVHTDTQYF.